These T cell receptor beta chains were read from a single sample in a study of graft-versus-host responses after intestinal transplantation. Assay: immunoSEQ multiplex PCR; the TCRdb copy retains only in-frame clones and omits some. The repertoire holds about 100,000 clones, with about 90% as singletons. No antigen is known for these receptors. The sequencing used unstimulated CD4+ T cells sorted from spleen or lymph node cells, collected before transplant. Receptors were obtained from a human donor who was the organ donor for an intestinal transplant. CDR3s include the opening cysteine and the closing phenylalanine or tryptophan. Size tells how often a clone was seen (once, few, many) or the class of an expanded clone, and some rows leave it out.

j_call clone_size v_call cdr3_aa
TRBJ2-7 - TRBV11-2 CASTRTQDFYEQYF
TRBJ1-1 - TRBV19 CASAGTGGGNTEAFF
TRBJ2-1 - TRBV7-8 CASSFPQRGVYEQFF
TRBJ1-2 - TRBV5-6 CASSLDRALGYTF
TRBJ2-1 - TRBV7-2 CASSLKRLAASFGSGEQFF
TRBJ2-7 - TRBV10-3 CAIRASGGFSYEQYF
TRBJ2-3 - TRBV19 CASSIGSTDTQYF
TRBJ1-2 - TRBV28 CASSLGQGSYTF
TRBJ1-5 few TRBV10-3 CAITPGRDQPQHF
TRBJ2-3 - TRBV4-1 CASSHPGGRGTSTQYF
TRBJ1-6 once TRBV5-4 CASSLGDGLNSPLHF
TRBJ2-7 - TRBV9 CASSVDLPGQGSHEQYF
TRBJ2-7 - TRBV28 CASSTSTRNVIYEQYF
TRBJ1-2 - TRBV7-8 CASSPDDRGRYGYTF
TRBJ1-2 - TRBV7-2 CASSLGQGLSHYGYTF
TRBJ2-7 - TRBV6-1 CASRLAYEQYF
TRBJ2-6 - TRBV5-6 CASSLGAVPSANVLTF
TRBJ2-3 - TRBV30 CAWTELAGGTDTQYF
TRBJ1-2 - TRBV5-5 CASSLDRANYGYTF
TRBJ1-6 - TRBV28 CASSRREGLGNSPLHF
TRBJ2-6 - TRBV27 CASRNTGANVLTF
TRBJ1-5 - TRBV19 CASSSGVGGNQPQHF
TRBJ2-2 - TRBV5-6 CASSLAVQGAHGELFF
TRBJ1-6 - TRBV18 CASSPLGEGFSPLHF
TRBJ1-6 - TRBV6-1 CASRPQRFNSPLHF
TRBJ2-7 - TRBV2 CASRTGDFPYEQYF
TRBJ1-1 once TRBV28 CASSLFGYGTEAFF
TRBJ2-2 - TRBV29-1 CSAFSRATGGLGELFF
TRBJ1-1 - TRBV5-1 CASSLRVWGTEAFF
TRBJ2-6 few TRBV19 CASSPSGANVLTF
TRBJ2-1 - TRBV10-3 CAISDSRQALTYNEQFF
TRBJ1-1 - TRBV7-3 CASSSLTVSMNTEAFF
TRBJ1-1 - TRBV30 CAWIPYDRGGSAFF
TRBJ1-3 - TRBV30 CAWSADLNTIYF
TRBJ2-1 - TRBV19 CASSYSRTEQFF
TRBJ2-1 - TRBV7-2 CASSSSSGPYNEQFF
TRBJ2-5 once TRBV28 CASSLWTGRDIQETQYF